This T cell receptor beta chain was captured in a study of shared clonotypes between healthy human individuals (dated by TCRdb to about 2020). As for the study more broadly: A couple of women and three men aged 18 to 49 years were included in the cohort. For each donor, three plates each were used for CD4 naive and CD4 memory, two plates were used for CD8 naive, and one plate was used for CD8 memory. Blood TCR repertoires of a handful of healthy adults were deeply sequenced to estimate repertoire size and the extent of clonotype sharing between individuals. Libraries were prepared and TCR repertoires were sequenced by different laboratories using diverse techniques, in order to increase sequencing depth and limit assay-specific biases. Per donor, leukapheresis produced somewhere between about 0.9 and 9.5 billion PBMCs. Results the study describes overall, beyond this receptor: Pairwise subsampling indicated that sequencing depth was expected to affect the degree of clonotype sharing among donors. Because the study included only a small number of donors, the genetic and exposure-history diversity represented was limited. Sampling was restricted to blood, and TCR repertoires in tissues likely differ from the TCR repertoires found in blood. Naive subsets generally had larger estimated clonotype richness than memory subsets did. Sharing across a handful of donors was observed for roughly 5.4% of naive CD4, under 4% of naive CD8, 2.3% of memory CD4, and about 0.4% of memory CD8 clonotypes. Higher generation probabilities were observed for clonotypes shared by all four sorted-subset donors than for non-shared clonotypes. Incomplete sequencing was indicated by rarefaction of sorted-subset datasets, despite the large sequencing depth.

Comments on this clone: Which antigen it targets is not known. It has no much larger one-base neighbor in the sample; base qualities were not kept.

Relative to germline, V is 0 bases shorter and J is 8 bases shorter, with 15 bases between their ends. CDR1 and CDR2, looked up from the germline V gene, are SGHRS and YFSETQ. Including cysteine and phenylalanine, the CDR3 has 16 amino acids. The retained sequence is limited to the CDR3, 48 bases, with the frame set at the first base. TCR CDR3 regions were amplified from genomic DNA by multiplex PCR using the deep immunoSEQ assay. Extracted genomic DNA from each cell subset was spread evenly across all wells of several immunoSEQ 96-well plates, with each plate serving as a replicate. For sorted subsets, about 200 ng genomic DNA, equal to 30,000 or so T cell genomes, was loaded into each replicate PCR. Purified libraries were measured with a Qubit 3.0 fluorometer, size-checked on a Bioanalyzer 2100, and measured again with the KAPA Library Quantification kit. Every immunoSEQ 96-well plate was sequenced on a dedicated single-read 150-cycle Illumina NextSeq 550 flow cell. The paper's data handling went like this. Because the immunoSEQ output held only junctional sequences and lacked quality scores, the filtering could not match the filtering applied to full-length reads. To assign V/J genes and CDR3, sequences were annotated using PyIR, a Python wrapper for IgBLAST v1.9, with IMGT germline references. Reads with weak V/J assignments (E-value above 1e-6), missing CDR3, stop codons, out-of-frame junctions, or ambiguous translated residues were removed. V3J clonotypes were defined by identical inferred V gene, J gene, and CDR3 amino acid sequence. Percentage overlap between repertoires was computed as shared unique clonotypes divided by the size of the smaller repertoire. Three approaches were used to assess repertoire richness: RTK rarefaction, the Chao1 estimator, and Recon v2.1 estimates of unobserved clonotypes. OLGA was used to compute generation probabilities for all TCRbeta clonotypes that the gDNA method yielded from a few donors. Here the immuneACCESS table is served through TCRdb, limited to in-frame sequences with V and J called. Missing clones are a known gap in these copies; in checked studies unresolved V genes cover under half, and the rest lacks a known reason. That table supplies the V and J calls and clone size; D and trimming were determined from the DNA. The sample table holds about 1 million clones, of which about 75% were seen once. In total, the top ten clones hold roughly 1.4% of the sample.

Healthy HIV-negative adults with no recently reported acute infections or vaccinations were included as donors. Every donor was a Caucasian adult residing in Nashville, Tennessee, USA. CD4+ T cells were enriched through magnetic negative selection, after which naive cells were positively selected on CD45RA and the remaining negative fraction served as the memory subset. Blood was collected by leukapheresis, and PBMCs were isolated by Ficoll-Histopaque density gradient centrifugation and then cryopreserved in liquid nitrogen vapor phase. Purity and quantity of every magnetically sorted T cell population were checked by analytical flow cytometry. Each sorted fraction had its genomic DNA isolated and then quantified by UV absorbance on a Nanodrop 2000c.

Rearrangement joined TRBV5-1 to TRBJ1-6; the D gene is perhaps TRBD1, on 6 matching bases. The sequence was collected from a man younger than 35 in good health. Specimen: memory CD4+ T cells sorted from blood. Per the publication, the cell subset or site label means: CD45RA-negative fraction. The bases are TGCGCCAGCAGCTTGGACCATACAGGGTTGGATTCACCCCTCCACTTT. The encoded protein is CASSLDHTGLDSPLHF.